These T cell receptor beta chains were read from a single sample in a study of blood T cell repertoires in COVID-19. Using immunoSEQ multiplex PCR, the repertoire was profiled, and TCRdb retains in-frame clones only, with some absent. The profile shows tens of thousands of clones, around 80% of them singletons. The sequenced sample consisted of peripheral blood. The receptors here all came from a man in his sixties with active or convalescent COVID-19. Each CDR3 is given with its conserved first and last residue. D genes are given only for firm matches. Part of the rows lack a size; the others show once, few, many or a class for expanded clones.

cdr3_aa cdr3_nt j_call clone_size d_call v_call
CASSLGQRKEKLFF TGTGCCAGCAGCTTGGGACAGAGGAAAGAAAAACTGTTTTTT TRBJ1-4 NA TRBD1 TRBV11-2
CASSSWTSGGAEETQYF TGTGCCAGCAGTTCCTGGACTAGCGGGGGGGCCGAGGAGACCCAGTACTTC TRBJ2-5 NA TRBD2 TRBV28
CASSLSGANVLTF TGTGCCAGCAGCCTCTCTGGGGCCAACGTCCTGACTTTC TRBJ2-6 NA NA TRBV2
CASSLTSGGRETQYF TGTGCCAGCAGCTTGACTAGCGGGGGGAGGGAGACCCAGTACTTC TRBJ2-5 NA TRBD2 TRBV5-6
CASSQDWRTQYF TGTGCCAGCAGCCAAGACTGGAGGACCCAGTACTTC TRBJ2-5 once NA TRBV3-1/TRBV3-2
CASSSGNEQFF TGTGCCAGCAGTTCGGGGAATGAGCAGTTCTTC TRBJ2-1 NA NA TRBV21-1
CASSLPSGGAGDTGELFF TGTGCCAGCAGCTTGCCTAGCGGGGGAGCAGGAGACACCGGGGAGCTGTTTTTT TRBJ2-2 few TRBD2 TRBV7-9
CASSELGPGQLNTGELFF TGTGCCAGCAGTGAACTGGGTCCGGGACAGCTTAACACCGGGGAGCTGTTTTTT TRBJ2-2 once TRBD1 TRBV2
CASSGGPGRGNSYEQYF TGTGCCAGCAGTGGAGGGCCCGGTCGGGGGAACTCCTACGAGCAGTACTTC TRBJ2-7 NA NA TRBV2
CASSQTPGQGSNQPQHF TGTGCCAGCAGTCAGACCCCGGGACAGGGGAGCAATCAGCCCCAGCATTTT TRBJ1-5 NA TRBD1 TRBV6-6
CASRPGNSPLHF TGTGCCAGCAGACCAGGCAATTCACCCCTCCACTTT TRBJ1-6 NA NA TRBV12-3/TRBV12-4
CASSPRQGAYEQYF TGTGCCAGCAGCCCACGACAGGGGGCTTACGAGCAGTACTTC TRBJ2-7 NA TRBD1 TRBV7-2
CASSVGTALKAFF TGTGCCAGCAGCGTAGGTACAGCTTTGAAGGCTTTCTTT TRBJ1-1 once NA TRBV9
CASSYRGLSSSYEQYF TGTGCCAGCAGTTACAGGGGACTGTCGAGCTCCTACGAGCAGTACTTC TRBJ2-7 NA NA TRBV6-2/TRBV6-3
CASSINPRDSNYGYTF TGTGCCAGTAGTATTAACCCCCGGGACAGCAACTATGGCTACACCTTC TRBJ1-2 once TRBD1 TRBV19
CASSATGWSEKLFF TGTGCCAGCAGCGCGACAGGGTGGAGTGAAAAACTGTTTTTT TRBJ1-4 NA NA TRBV21-1
CASGNGDRGNQPQHF TGTGCTAGTGGTAATGGGGACAGGGGTAATCAGCCCCAGCATTTT TRBJ1-5 NA TRBD1 TRBV12-5
CASSLGTSEAFF TGTGCCAGCTCACTGGGGACTTCCGAAGCTTTCTTT TRBJ1-1 NA NA TRBV18
CASSISVAGGSTDTQYF TGTGCCAGTAGTATTTCGGTAGCGGGGGGTAGCACAGATACGCAGTATTTT TRBJ2-3 NA TRBD2 TRBV19
CASRTQGSAEAFF TGTGCCAGTAGGACACAGGGGTCCGCTGAAGCTTTCTTT TRBJ1-1 few TRBD1 TRBV19
CASSLLTTTGNEQFF TGTGCCAGCAGTTTATTAACCACGACAGGCAATGAGCAGTTCTTC TRBJ2-1 NA NA TRBV28
CASSGTGGATNEKLFF TGCGCCAGCAGCGGGACAGGGGGAGCAACTAATGAAAAACTGTTTTTT TRBJ1-4 few TRBD1 TRBV5-1
CASSLWTGGETQYF TGTGCCAGCAGTTTATGGACAGGGGGAGAGACCCAGTACTTC TRBJ2-5 NA TRBD1 TRBV28
CASSQDGGGVGNQPQHF TGCGCCAGCAGCCAAGACGGAGGGGGGGTAGGCAATCAGCCCCAGCATTTT TRBJ1-5 NA NA TRBV4-1
CASSYSQVYGDQPQHF TGTGCCAGCAGTTATTCCCAAGTATACGGAGATCAGCCCCAGCATTTT TRBJ1-5 NA NA TRBV6-5
CASHGTPNTGELFF TGCGCCAGCCATGGGACACCCAACACCGGGGAGCTGTTTTTT TRBJ2-2 many NA TRBV5-1
CASKRRDRETDTQYF TGTGCCAGCAAACGCCGGGACAGGGAAACAGATACGCAGTATTTT TRBJ2-3 NA TRBD1 TRBV6-5
CASKASGGATGELFF TGTGCCAGCAAGGCTAGCGGGGGGGCGACCGGGGAGCTGTTTTTT TRBJ2-2 NA TRBD2 TRBV2
CASSSGLRSDTQYF TGTGCCAGCAGCTCGGGACTAAGGTCAGATACGCAGTATTTT TRBJ2-3 NA TRBD2 TRBV5-4
CASSRLGSGGRETQYF TGTGCCAGCAGCCGGCTGGGTAGCGGGGGGAGGGAGACCCAGTACTTC TRBJ2-5 NA TRBD2 TRBV7-7
CASSSTSGLAGTDTQYF TGCGCCAGCAGCTCAACAAGCGGACTAGCGGGGACAGATACGCAGTATTTT TRBJ2-3 NA TRBD2 TRBV5-1
CASSWEGDEQYF TGTGCCAGCAGCTGGGAGGGGGACGAGCAGTACTTC TRBJ2-7 NA NA TRBV7-9
CASSVDRGQDGYTF TGCGCCAGCAGCGTGGACAGGGGGCAAGATGGCTACACCTTC TRBJ1-2 few TRBD1 TRBV5-1
CASSLAEGISYEQYF TGTGCCAGCAGCTTAGCGGAGGGGATATCCTACGAGCAGTACTTC TRBJ2-7 NA NA TRBV7-8
CASSHAGAPWHF TGTGCCAGCAGCCATGCAGGGGCCCCGTGGCACTTC TRBJ2-7 once NA TRBV3-1/TRBV3-2